Sequencing of this TCR beta chain was carried out in a study of CD8+ T cells in alopecia areata. Study information: Patients remained on tofacitinib for 6 to 18 months and then went 6 months without it.

Germline CDR1 LNHNV, CDR2 YYDKDF (reference sequence). CDR3 length: 14 amino acids. V gave up 1 base and J gave up 5 bases; unmatched junction bases: 3. Sequencing relied on a cDNA template that was reverse transcribed from extracted RNA. TCRdb keeps only in-frame clones here, not all; method: immunoSEQ multiplex PCR. The sample lists 130,000 to 150,000 clones, 40% to 50% occurring once. Collected material from alopecia areata patients comprised lesional scalp punch biopsies and peripheral blood. This sequence originates from a human donor with alopecia areata. Specimen: CD4+ T cells sorted from blood. The V call is TRBV15, the J call TRBJ2-5, with TRBD1 matching 8 bases. For the CDR3, the DNA is TGTGCCACCAGCAGAGCACAGGGGGAGGAGACCCAGTACTTC. Translation: CATSRAQGEETQYF. Variable domain in full (rest from reference TRBV15 and TRBJ2-5): DAMVIQNPRYQVTQFGKPVTLSCSQTLNHNVMYWYQQKSSQAPKLLFHYYDKDFNNEADTPDNFQSRRPNTSFCFLDIRSPGLGDTAMYLCATSRAQGEETQYFGPGTRLLVL.